These T cell receptor beta chains were read from a single sample in a study of follicular helper T cells after annual influenza vaccination. Method: immunoSEQ multiplex PCR; TCRdb's copy keeps in-frame clones and lacks some. The data contain around 6,200 clones, 80% to 90% of them singletons. The material was CXCR5- memory CD4+ T cells sorted from blood, obtained 7 days after influenza vaccination. The receptors were sampled from an adult who received the influenza vaccine. Both conserved end residues are part of each CDR3. D genes are given only for firm matches. Some rows have no size entry. The others give once, few or many, or a class for an expanded clone.

J gene: TRBJ2-3; V gene: TRBV5-1; clone size: -; D gene: -; CDR3 DNA: TGCGCCAGCAGCTTAAAGTCACTAGTAGGGAGCACAGATACGCAGTATTTT; CDR3 protein: CASSLKSLVGSTDTQYF
J gene: TRBJ1-5; V gene: TRBV28; clone size: -; D gene: -; CDR3 DNA: TGTGCCAGCAGTTTGAGAGGGCGCAATAATCAGCCCCAGCATTTT; CDR3 protein: CASSLRGRNNQPQHF
J gene: TRBJ1-3; V gene: TRBV5-5; clone size: -; D gene: -; CDR3 DNA: TGTGCCAGCAGCTTGGTCACTGTAACGGGAAACACCATATATTTT; CDR3 protein: CASSLVTVTGNTIYF
J gene: TRBJ2-2; V gene: TRBV27; clone size: -; D gene: -; CDR3 DNA: TGTGCCAGCAGTTTCTACCCGGGGAACACCGGGGAGCTGTTTTTT; CDR3 protein: CASSFYPGNTGELFF
J gene: TRBJ2-1; V gene: TRBV9; clone size: few; D gene: TRBD1; CDR3 DNA: TGTGCCAGCAGCGTACCAGGGGGCGGGCACAATGAGCAGTTCTTC; CDR3 protein: CASSVPGGGHNEQFF
J gene: TRBJ2-1; V gene: TRBV15; clone size: -; D gene: -; CDR3 DNA: TGTGCCACCAGCAGAGAAGGGGGCTCCCGGGAGCGGAGGAATGAGCAGTTCTTC; CDR3 protein: CATSREGGSRERRNEQFF
J gene: TRBJ1-3; V gene: TRBV7-2; clone size: -; D gene: TRBD1; CDR3 DNA: TGTGCCAGCAGCCGACAGGGTTTAAACACCATATATTTT; CDR3 protein: CASSRQGLNTIYF
J gene: TRBJ2-2; V gene: TRBV2; clone size: once; D gene: -; CDR3 DNA: TGTGCCAGCAGTTATGCCATATATTCCACCGGGGAGCTGTTTTTT; CDR3 protein: CASSYAIYSTGELFF
J gene: TRBJ2-7; V gene: TRBV5-1; clone size: -; D gene: -; CDR3 DNA: TGCGCCAGCAGACAAAATACAGCCTCCTACGAGCAGTACTTC; CDR3 protein: CASRQNTASYEQYF
J gene: TRBJ2-1; V gene: TRBV5-8; clone size: once; D gene: TRBD2; CDR3 DNA: TGTGCCAGCGTTGTCAGAGGGACTACAATTGAGCAGTTCTTC; CDR3 protein: CASVVRGTTIEQFF
J gene: TRBJ2-2; V gene: TRBV11-2; clone size: -; D gene: -; CDR3 DNA: TGTGCCAGCAGCGTCTACGGGGAGCTGTTTTTT; CDR3 protein: CASSVYGELFF
J gene: TRBJ1-2; V gene: TRBV4-1; clone size: -; D gene: -; CDR3 DNA: TGCGCCAGCAGCCAAGTTCCCGCGAACTATGGCTACACCTTC; CDR3 protein: CASSQVPANYGYTF
J gene: TRBJ2-5; V gene: TRBV19; clone size: -; D gene: -; CDR3 DNA: TGTGCCAGTAGCCTTCAGGGGGAGGAAGAGACCCAGTACTTC; CDR3 protein: CASSLQGEEETQYF
J gene: TRBJ2-2; V gene: TRBV5-4; clone size: -; D gene: -; CDR3 DNA: TGTGCCAGCCAGAACCAGGCCACCGGGGAGCTGTTTTTT; CDR3 protein: CASQNQATGELFF
J gene: TRBJ2-3; V gene: TRBV11-3; clone size: -; D gene: TRBD1; CDR3 DNA: TGTGCCAGCAGCTTAGGGACAGGGTACACAGATACGCAGTATTTT; CDR3 protein: CASSLGTGYTDTQYF
J gene: TRBJ2-7; V gene: TRBV28; clone size: once; D gene: -; CDR3 DNA: TGTGCCAGCAGCCGTCGGGGGCCCACCACCTACGAGCAGTACTTC; CDR3 protein: CASSRRGPTTYEQYF
J gene: TRBJ2-1; V gene: TRBV14; clone size: -; D gene: TRBD1; CDR3 DNA: TGTGCCAGCAGCCAAATTCGAGGCGGGACAGGTAGGAATGAGCAGTTCTTC; CDR3 protein: CASSQIRGGTGRNEQFF
J gene: TRBJ1-4; V gene: TRBV5-1; clone size: -; D gene: TRBD1; CDR3 DNA: TGCGCCAGCAGCCCAACAGGGGGCAACCAGGAAAAACTGTTTTTT; CDR3 protein: CASSPTGGNQEKLFF
J gene: TRBJ2-7; V gene: TRBV27; clone size: -; D gene: TRBD1; CDR3 DNA: TGTGCCAGCAAGGACAGGGACCACTACGAGCAGTACTTC; CDR3 protein: CASKDRDHYEQYF
J gene: TRBJ1-2; V gene: TRBV11-2; clone size: -; D gene: -; CDR3 DNA: TGTGCCAGCAGCTTACGGGGGGGCAGCTATGGCTACACCTTC; CDR3 protein: CASSLRGGSYGYTF
J gene: TRBJ2-5; V gene: TRBV27; clone size: -; D gene: -; CDR3 DNA: TGTGCCAGCATCCCCAGAGGGTCGCCTGAAGAGACCCAGTACTTC; CDR3 protein: CASIPRGSPEETQYF
J gene: TRBJ2-5; V gene: TRBV5-1; clone size: -; D gene: -; CDR3 DNA: TGCGCCAGCAGCTTGACAGCCCAAGAGACCCAGTACTTC; CDR3 protein: CASSLTAQETQYF
J gene: TRBJ2-7; V gene: TRBV27; clone size: -; D gene: TRBD1; CDR3 DNA: TGTGCCAGCAGTTTATCGCTTGGACAGGGGGCCTACGAGCAGTACTTC; CDR3 protein: CASSLSLGQGAYEQYF
J gene: TRBJ2-3; V gene: TRBV15; clone size: -; D gene: TRBD2; CDR3 DNA: TGTGCCACCAGCAGAGTGGCGGGGGGGGACGATACGCAGTATTTT; CDR3 protein: CATSRVAGGDDTQYF
J gene: TRBJ2-5; V gene: TRBV2; clone size: -; D gene: TRBD1; CDR3 DNA: TGTGCCAGCAGAGTTGAGGGGGCAGGCGAGGAGACCCAGTACTTC; CDR3 protein: CASRVEGAGEETQYF
J gene: TRBJ2-5; V gene: TRBV18; clone size: -; D gene: TRBD2; CDR3 DNA: TGTGCCAGCTCACCGCGACTAGCGGTACAAGAGACCCAGTACTTC; CDR3 protein: CASSPRLAVQETQYF
J gene: TRBJ1-6; V gene: TRBV10-3; clone size: -; D gene: TRBD1; CDR3 DNA: TGTGCCATCTCCGGGACAGAGTTTTCACCCCTCCACTTT; CDR3 protein: CAISGTEFSPLHF
J gene: TRBJ2-1; V gene: TRBV28; clone size: -; D gene: -; CDR3 DNA: TGTGCCAGCAGTTTTCAGGCAGGTCGCATAGAGCCCTACAATGAGCAGTTCTTC; CDR3 protein: CASSFQAGRIEPYNEQFF
J gene: TRBJ2-2; V gene: TRBV10-2; clone size: -; D gene: TRBD1; CDR3 DNA: TGCGCCAGCAGCCCACCATTCAGGGGGAGAGGCACCGGGGAGCTGTTTTTT; CDR3 protein: CASSPPFRGRGTGELFF
J gene: TRBJ1-5; V gene: TRBV10-3; clone size: -; D gene: -; CDR3 DNA: TGTGCCATCAGTGCAGGGTCTGGTCAGCCCCAGCATTTT; CDR3 protein: CAISAGSGQPQHF
J gene: TRBJ1-2; V gene: TRBV20-1; clone size: few; D gene: -; CDR3 DNA: TGCAGCCCAGGGGCTAACTATGGCTACACCTTC; CDR3 protein: CSPGANYGYTF
J gene: TRBJ2-3; V gene: TRBV19; clone size: -; D gene: -; CDR3 DNA: TGTGCCAGTAGTATAGCAGGGTGGGGGACAGATACGCAGTATTTT; CDR3 protein: CASSIAGWGTDTQYF
J gene: TRBJ2-5; V gene: TRBV28; clone size: -; D gene: -; CDR3 DNA: TGTGCCAGCAGCTACACGACAGGAGTAGGCCAGTACTTC; CDR3 protein: CASSYTTGVGQYF
J gene: TRBJ1-4; V gene: TRBV30; clone size: -; D gene: TRBD1; CDR3 DNA: TGTGCCTGGGGTGGCGGGACAGGGTCTGAAAAACTGTTTTTT; CDR3 protein: CAWGGGTGSEKLFF